The rows below give T cell receptor beta chains drawn from one sample of a study of OX40 agonist ivuxolimab in advanced cancers. This table comes from immunoSEQ multiplex PCR, and its TCRdb copy is limited to in-frame clones, with some not included. The repertoire holds tens of thousands of clones, approximately 86% seen once, with over 25% in the top ten. Sample: CD4+ or CD8+ T cells sorted from blood, taken in a trial of the OX40 agonist ivuxolimab. The receptors come from an adult with an advanced solid tumor such as melanoma, head and neck, liver or kidney cancer. The CDR3 runs from the conserved cysteine through the conserved F or W. A D gene is named only where the DNA matches it firmly. For some rows the clone size is stated as once, few or many, or as a class when expanded; others skip it.

J gene	V gene	clone size	D gene	CDR3 DNA	CDR3 protein
TRBJ2-3	TRBV6-1	once	TRBD2	TGTGCCAGCACCGAAGGACTAGCGGACACAGATACGCAGTATTTT	CASTEGLADTDTQYF
TRBJ2-7	TRBV5-5	NA	NA	TGTGCCAGCAGCCGGGGGGCGCTGGAGCAGTACTTC	CASSRGALEQYF
TRBJ1-2	TRBV5-4	NA	NA	TGTGCCAGCAGCTTCGGGGGGGAAGGCTATGGCTACACCTTC	CASSFGGEGYGYTF
TRBJ2-3	TRBV5-1	NA	NA	TGCGCCAGCAGCCCCCAGGGGACCCGCACAGATACGCAGTATTTT	CASSPQGTRTDTQYF
TRBJ2-2	TRBV12-5	NA	TRBD1	TGTGCTAGTGGTCCGGTTGGGGGACAGGGGGGAACCGGGGAGCTGTTTTTT	CASGPVGGQGGTGELFF
TRBJ1-5	TRBV7-9	NA	NA	TGTGCCAGCAGCTCAGGGGAGGGCAATCAGCCCCAGCATTTT	CASSSGEGNQPQHF
TRBJ2-7	TRBV5-1	once	NA	TGCGCCAGCAGCTTCGTAAGGGGCGACGAGCAGTACTTC	CASSFVRGDEQYF
TRBJ2-7	TRBV25-1	large	TRBD1	TGTGCCACGGGACAGGGGGCATACGAGCAGTACTTC	CATGQGAYEQYF
TRBJ2-7	TRBV5-4	NA	TRBD1	TGTGCCAGCAGCGTCATTCCGGGACAGGCCTACGAGCAGTACTTC	CASSVIPGQAYEQYF
TRBJ2-3	TRBV27	NA	NA	TGTGCCAGCAGTTTGGAGGCTTTTGACACAGATACGCAGTATTTT	CASSLEAFDTDTQYF
TRBJ1-5	TRBV27	NA	TRBD1	TGTGCCAGCAGTTTGCGGGACAGATATCAGCCCCAGCATTTT	CASSLRDRYQPQHF
TRBJ2-7	TRBV27	NA	TRBD2	TGTGCCAGCAGTTCCGGGACTAGCGGTTCTAAGGTCGACGAGCAGTACTTC	CASSSGTSGSKVDEQYF
TRBJ2-1	TRBV4-1	NA	NA	TGCGCCAGCAGCCACGGGGGGCCAGATGAGCAGTTCTTC	CASSHGGPDEQFF
TRBJ1-3	TRBV6-4	NA	NA	TGTGCCAGCAGTGACTCGAGGGGAGGGAATTTT	CASSDSRGGNF
TRBJ2-1	TRBV5-4	many	TRBD2	TGTGCCAGCACCGGGACTAGCGGAAGCTCCTACAATGAGCAGTTCTTC	CASTGTSGSSYNEQFF
TRBJ1-2	TRBV6-1	NA	NA	TGTGCCGGGCACAGGGACGGCTACACCTTC	CAGHRDGYTF
TRBJ1-6	TRBV6-1	few	TRBD1	TGTGCCAGCAGAGTCACCGGGACAGAGAATTCACCCCTCCACTTT	CASRVTGTENSPLHF
TRBJ1-2	TRBV5-2	NA	NA	TGTGCCAGCAAGATTCCCGGACGAAAGACCTATGGCTACACCTTC	CASKIPGRKTYGYTF
TRBJ1-6	TRBV10-3	NA	NA	TGTGCCATCAGTGCGGACAGTTTATCCCTTAATTCACCCCTCCACTTT	CAISADSLSLNSPLHF
TRBJ1-5	TRBV27	NA	NA	TGTGCCAGCAGTAGGGGTGGCCGGCCCCAGCATTTT	CASSRGGRPQHF
TRBJ2-7	TRBV12-5	once	NA	TGTGCTAGTGGTCTCTCGGACTCGAGCGAGCAGTACTTC	CASGLSDSSEQYF
TRBJ2-7	TRBV12-5	NA	NA	TGTGCTAGTGGTTTGGAAAGGGGCTACGAGCAGTACTTC	CASGLERGYEQYF
TRBJ2-1	TRBV9	NA	TRBD2	TGTGCCAGCAGCGTAGTTAGCGGGGGGGCACGACTTGAGCAGTTCTTC	CASSVVSGGARLEQFF
TRBJ2-2	TRBV30	NA	NA	TGTGCCTCGATGGGAGAGAACACCGGGGAGCTGTTTTTT	CASMGENTGELFF
TRBJ2-5	TRBV29-1	NA	TRBD1	TGCAGCGCTCCCGACTCCAACAGGGGGCTGGAGGAGACCCAGTACTTC	CSAPDSNRGLEETQYF
TRBJ2-3	TRBV6-1	NA	TRBD1	TGTGCCAGCAGTCCACCGGGACAGTCCACAGATACGCAGTATTTT	CASSPPGQSTDTQYF
TRBJ2-2	TRBV7-2	NA	NA	TGTGCCAGCAGGACGTATGCCGGGGAGCTGTTTTTT	CASRTYAGELFF
TRBJ1-5	TRBV7-2	NA	TRBD1	TGTGCCAGCAGCCCCTTCGGGACAGGGAATCAGCCCCAGCATTTT	CASSPFGTGNQPQHF
TRBJ2-7	TRBV6-1	NA	NA	TGTGCCAGCAGTGCCTGGAGCTCCTACGAGCAGTACTTC	CASSAWSSYEQYF
TRBJ1-4	TRBV5-6	NA	NA	TGTGCCAGCAGCTTGGTGGGAGCTGAAAAACTGTTTTTT	CASSLVGAEKLFF
TRBJ2-7	TRBV6-1	NA	NA	TGTGCCAGCACCGACACGTTCGGGTACGAGCAGTACTTC	CASTDTFGYEQYF
TRBJ2-7	TRBV5-1	once	TRBD1	TGCGCCAGCAGGTTGAGGGACAGGTCCTTTCTGGCCTACGAGCAGTACTTC	CASRLRDRSFLAYEQYF
TRBJ2-5	TRBV6-1	NA	NA	TGTGCCAGCAGTCTTACAGAGACCCAGTACTTC	CASSLTETQYF
TRBJ2-3	TRBV7-6	NA	TRBD2	TGTGCCAGCAGCTTAGTTAGCGGGGGTGGGTTTGCAGATACGCAGTATTTT	CASSLVSGGGFADTQYF
TRBJ2-5	TRBV5-8	NA	NA	TGTGCCAGCAGCTTGTTAGGGGAGAAGACCCAGTACTTC	CASSLLGEKTQYF
TRBJ2-7	TRBV5-4	NA	NA	TGTGCCAGCAGCTCGGACAGAGCGGGCGAGCAGTACTTC	CASSSDRAGEQYF
TRBJ2-7	TRBV5-1	NA	TRBD1	TGCGCCAGCAGCTTGTCAAGTCGACAGGGCCTCGGCGAGCAGTACTTC	CASSLSSRQGLGEQYF
TRBJ1-2	TRBV28	NA	NA	TGTGCCAGCAGTTCCACGCGGCAGGGTCCTAACTATGGCTACACCTTC	CASSSTRQGPNYGYTF
TRBJ2-7	TRBV11-2	NA	TRBD2	TGTGCCAGCAGCGTTACTAGCGGGGGTTACGAGCAGTACTTC	CASSVTSGGYEQYF
TRBJ1-2	TRBV9	NA	NA	TGTGCCAGCAGCGTAGCGGGGAGGACTAACTATGGCTACACCTTC	CASSVAGRTNYGYTF